The 5 T cell receptor beta chains presented below share a single source sample, sequenced in a study of CD8 T cells in Susac syndrome. RNA totalling roughly 0.45 to 1 ug underwent reverse transcription with random hexamers. Using its own MiXCR run on the immunoSEQ multiplex PCR reads, TCRdb lists one record per CDR3 protein. The table includes 200,000 to 250,000 distinct CDR3 sequences, more than 85% detected once. Sequencing used CD4+ T cells from PBMCs. These receptors came from a human donor with multiple sclerosis.

The genes are TRBV6-1 and TRBJ1-6; D remains unclear. Germline loops: CDR1 MNHNS, CDR2 SASEGT. Trimming took off 0 bases at V and 0 bases at J, with 9 bases between the two ends. The CDR3 extends over 17 amino acids. CDR3 sequence reads: CASSEALLLSYNSPLHF. CDR3 sequence (DNA): TGTGCCAGCAGTGAAGCCTTACTGCTCTCCTATAATTCACCCCTCCACTTT.

The chain is built from TRBV29-1 and TRBJ1-1, with D possibly being TRBD1 (5 bases). CDR1 is SQVTM and CDR2 is ANQGSEA in the germline V gene. The CDR3 length is 13 residues. Trimming left V 8 bases short and J 0 bases short, with 13 bases between. CDR3 region: CSTGGQVNTEAFF. The DNA for the CDR3 is TGCAGCACTGGAGGACAAGTGAACACTGAAGCTTTCTTT.

The chain recombines TRBV20-1 with TRBJ2-5, with D possibly called TRBD1 or TRBD2 (6 bases each). Germline V gene sequence: CDR1 DFQATT, CDR2 SNEGSKA (reference sequence). The CDR3 extends over 15 amino acids. Trimming removed 6 bases from V and 1 base from J, with 18 bases in between. The CDR3 sequence is CSATPPSGAQETQYF. CDR3 nucleotide sequence: TGCAGTGCGACTCCCCCGTCGGGGGCCCAAGAGACCCAGTACTTC.

A single count supports this clonotype. The chain links TRBV29-1 to TRBJ2-3; 8 nucleotides align to TRBD1. Germline V gives CDR1 SQVTM, CDR2 ANQGSEA. CDR3 length: 13 amino acids. The V gene end was trimmed by 8 bases and the J gene end by 2 bases; junction bases not matched to a gene: 6. CDR3 coding DNA: TGCAGCCTAAGGACAGGGCCCACAGATACGCAGTATTTT. It yields the protein CSLRTGPTDTQYF.

Comment on this clonotype: Compared with germline, one end of the junction differs, possibly owing to a read error. The rearrangement uses TRBV20-1 and TRBJ2-3, with D perhaps matching TRBD2 (6 bases). Germline CDR1 reads DFQATT; CDR2 reads SNEGSKA (reference sequence). The CDR3 spans 14 residues. CDR3 protein: CSTSHGESTDTQYF. The CDR3 coding sequence is TGCAGTACTAGCCACGGGGAAAGCACAGATACGCAGTATTTT.